A single sample gave rise to the 23 T cell receptor beta chains below, sequenced in a study of technical replicates of blood from a handful of donors (dated by TCRdb to about 2017). Library generation was performed with the immunoSEQ multiplex PCR assay. TCRdb mirrors the immuneACCESS table, restricted to in-frame sequences. Some clones are absent from its copies; in checked studies, under half trace to an unresolved V gene, and the reason for the others is unknown. Present in this sample are 15,000 to 20,000 clones, around 87% of which were seen just once. The ten largest clonotypes hold roughly 12% of the sample. Sequencing used PBMCs. The receptors derive from a human donor in good health.

The V and J genes are TRBV14 and TRBJ2-2, with 10 bases that match TRBD1. The CDR3 runs 15 residues. The V gene end was trimmed by 3 bases and the J gene end by 5 bases; junction bases not matched to a gene: 3. Germline assignment: CDR1 SGHDN and CDR2 FVKESK. CDR3 in DNA: TGTGCCAGCAGCCAGCTGGGACAGGGGACCGGGGAGCTGTTTTTT. Translated: CASSQLGQGTGELFF.

The chain's CDR3 is CASSLMTGQQPQHF. Here the CDR3 DNA reads TGTGCCAGCAGCTTGATGACAGGGCAACAGCCCCAGCATTTT. The chain recombines TRBV7-8 with TRBJ1-5, with 7 positions matching TRBD1. Germline V gene sequence: CDR1 SGHVS, CDR2 FQNEAQ. With V trimmed by 3 bases and J by 7 bases, 6 bases remained unmatched. This CDR3 spans 14 amino acids. Full variable domain (rest looked up from reference TRBV7-8 and TRBJ1-5): GAGVSQSPRYKVAKRGQDVALRCDPISGHVSLFWYQQALGQGPEFLTYFQNEAQLDKSGLPSDRFFAERPEGSVSTLKIQRTQQEDSAVYLCASSLMTGQQPQHFGDGTRLSIL.

The rearrangement joins TRBV6-5 to TRBJ1-1; 9 positions agree with TRBD1. V was pared by 6 bases and J by 5 bases, with 10 bases of the junction left unmatched. CDR1 is MNHEY, CDR2 SVGAGI, per germline. The CDR3 is 15 amino acids. This CDR3 is CASRKTGGGSTEAFF. CDR3 coding DNA: TGTGCCAGCAGAAAGACAGGGGGTGGTTCTACTGAAGCTTTCTTT.

This chain links TRBV5-1 with TRBJ2-5; 7 bases align to TRBD1. Germline lookup yields CDR1 SGHRS and CDR2 YFSETQ. V lost 4 bases, J lost 4 bases, and 4 bases stayed unmatched. CDR3 length: 13 amino acids. The CDR3 DNA is TGCGCCAGCAGCCCCCCAGGGGGAGAGACCCAGTACTTC. Its translation is CASSPPGGETQYF.

The chain uses TRBV6-5 and TRBJ2-3; tentatively, D is TRBD1 (6 bases). CDR3 length: 15 residues. Looked up from germline, CDR1 is MNHEY and CDR2 is SVGAGI. Between the trimmed V and J ends, which lost 2 bases and 2 bases, there was a span of 11 bases. In DNA form, the CDR3 reads TGTGCCAGCAGTTACACCTGGGACACCACAGATACGCAGTATTTT. Translated, it gives CASSYTWDTTDTQYF.

The chain has TRBV5-1 and TRBJ2-7, with TRBD2 matching 8 bases. CDR1 and CDR2 from the germline V gene are SGHRS and YFSETQ. V trimming: 0 bases; J trimming: 3 bases; junction bases outside the gene matches: 2. CDR3 size: 14 residues. This CDR3 reads CASSLGREVYEQYF. The CDR3 DNA reads as TGCGCCAGCAGCTTGGGGCGGGAGGTCTACGAGCAGTACTTC.

This clone has a single count. The chain employs TRBV5-6 and TRBJ2-5; TRBD1 matches 7 bases. V lost 4 bases, J lost 1 base, and 7 bases stayed unmatched. CDR3 length equals 15 residues. Germline V gene lookup returns CDR1 SGHDT and CDR2 YYEEEE. The DNA of the CDR3 is TGTGCCAGCAGCCCGTCGACAGGGTTCCAAGAGACCCAGTACTTC. It codes for CASSPSTGFQETQYF.

The rearrangement uses TRBV12-1 and TRBJ2-5; TRBD1 reflects the table's D call only, with no check against the DNA. TRBV12-1 has pseudogene status. The CDR3 covers 15 residues. This chain's CDR3 is CASSSNRTGEETQYF. CDR3 sequence (DNA): TGTGCCAGCAGCTCAAATCGGACAGGGGAAGAGACCCAGTACTTC.

The CDR3 DNA is TGTGCCAGCAGTGGACAGGAGGGAGATACGCAGTATTTT. Its translation: CASSGQEGDTQYF. The gene calls are TRBV28 and TRBJ2-3, with a possible D match to TRBD1 (7 bases). The CDR3 is 13 amino acids. The V and J ends lost 5 bases and 5 bases respectively, with 11 bases between them. Germline loops: CDR1 MDHEN, CDR2 SYDVKM. Complete variable domain (other parts from reference TRBV28 and TRBJ2-3): DVKVTQSSRYLVKRTGEKVFLECVQDMDHENMFWYRQDPGLGLRLIYFSYDVKMKEKGDIPEGYSVSREKKERFSLILESASTNQTSMYLCASSGQEGDTQYFGPGTRLTVL.

CDR3 bases: TGTGCCAGCAGTGATAGATTTCGGTCCTCCGCTAACTATGGCTACACCTTC. It yields the protein CASSDRFRSSANYGYTF. The chain links TRBV6-1 to TRBJ1-2, with D unresolved. Trimming pared 3 bases from V and 0 bases from J, leaving 17 bases between. The CDR3 length is 17 residues. Looked up from germline, CDR1 is MNHNS and CDR2 is SASEGT.

V is TRBV5-1 and J is TRBJ2-1, with D perhaps TRBD1 (6 bases). Germline-derived CDR1 and CDR2 are SGHRS and YFSETQ. This CDR3 has 13 amino acids. With 4 bases removed from V and 12 bases from J, the gap between germline ends came to 17 bases. The CDR3 spells CASSSIPGDWQFF. The CDR3 DNA follows: TGCGCCAGCAGCAGCATCCCAGGGGATTGGCAGTTCTTC.

The chain has TRBV6-1 and TRBJ2-3, with D maybe TRBD2 (5 bases). In germline, CDR1 is MNHNS, CDR2 SASEGT. V lost 3 bases and J lost 6, with 16 bases in between. The CDR3 covers 15 residues. CDR3 DNA sequence: TGTGCCAGCAGTGAGAGTTGGGAGAGGATTGATACGCAGTATTTT. Amino acids: CASSESWERIDTQYF.

The rearrangement joins TRBV19 to TRBJ2-5; 8 bases line up with TRBD1. V shed 5 bases and J 7 bases; nucleotides not matched to a gene: 3. Germline-derived CDR1 and CDR2 are LNHDA and SQIVND (reference sequence). This CDR3 contains 12 residues. CDR3 sequence (DNA): TGTGCCAGTAGTGGGCAGGGGGCGACCCAGTACTTC. Translating gives CASSGQGATQYF.

The rearrangement links TRBV2 to TRBJ2-1; 11 nucleotides line up with TRBD2. Germline loops: CDR1 SNHLY, CDR2 FYNNEI. Germline trimming cut 2 bases from V and 8 bases from J; bases unmatched to any gene: 8. The CDR3 consists of 16 residues. Written as DNA, the CDR3 is TGTGCCAGCAGTGAATTTCTAGCGGGAGGAGGGGATGAGCAGTTCTTC. It encodes CASSEFLAGGGDEQFF.

The rearrangement links TRBV7-9 to TRBJ2-5; a possible D gene is TRBD2 (5 bases). Germline V CDR1 and CDR2: SEHNR, FQNEAQ (reference sequence). V lost 5 bases, J lost 1 base, and 8 bases lay in between. The CDR3 covers 13 residues. The CDR3 sequence: CASSREFQETQYF. Here the CDR3 DNA reads TGTGCCAGCAGCAGGGAGTTCCAAGAGACCCAGTACTTC.

This clone was seen once. The J gene is TRBJ1-5, the V gene TRBV25-1, with 9 bases lining up with TRBD1. The CDR3 contains 14 residues. V gave up 10 bases and J gave up 0 bases; unmatched junction bases: 4. Germline-derived CDR1 and CDR2 are MGHDK and SYGVNS. The CDR3 protein is CATKDRGSNQPQHF. The CDR3 DNA reads TGTGCCACTAAGGACAGGGGTAGCAATCAGCCCCAGCATTTT.

The V and J genes are TRBV2 and TRBJ2-7, with D perhaps TRBD2 (6 bases). CDR3 length: 16 amino acids. The germline V gene encodes CDR1 SNHLY and CDR2 FYNNEI. V was shortened by 2 bases and J by 3 bases, with 17 bases between the two germline ends. As DNA, the CDR3 is TGTGCCAGCAGTGAATATGGACGGGAGAGGGTCTACGAGCAGTACTTC. Translation: CASSEYGRERVYEQYF.

The table lists this clone with a few counts. The chain recombines TRBV19 with TRBJ1-5; 7 bases fit TRBD1. V was clipped by 3 bases and J by 3 bases; unmatched bases: 8. The CDR3 consists of 16 residues. Germline CDR1 is LNHDA and CDR2 is SQIVND (reference sequence). CDR3 protein: CASSMGWDRFNQPQHF. The CDR3 nucleotides are TGTGCCAGTAGTATGGGGTGGGACAGATTCAATCAGCCCCAGCATTTT.

CDR3 loop: CASRLTSGITDTQYF. CDR3 in DNA: TGCGCCAGCAGGTTGACTAGCGGGATAACAGATACGCAGTATTTT. V and J are TRBV10-2 and TRBJ2-3; 11 positions agree with TRBD2. Trimming cost V 6 bases and J 3 bases; bases outside gene matches: 5. CDR1 is WSHSY, CDR2 SAAADI, per germline. The CDR3 spans 15 residues.

The V gene is TRBV7-2, the J gene TRBJ2-7, with TRBD2 identical over 10 bases. V shed 3 bases, J shed 2 bases, and the junction held 1 base outside the gene matches. The CDR3 has 14 residues. Per germline, CDR1 SGHTA and CDR2 FQGNSA. The CDR3 bases are TGTGCCAGCAGCTTTAGCGGGGGGACCTACGAGCAGTACTTC. Its translation is CASSFSGGTYEQYF.

The rearrangement links TRBV10-3 to TRBJ1-3; 7 positions agree with TRBD1. The J segment lost 0 bases and the V segment lost 11 bases, leaving 10 bases of the junction unmatched. Looked up from germline, CDR1 is ENHRY and CDR2 is SYGVKD. This CDR3 is 15 amino acids long. The CDR3 loop reads CASHGDSRSGNTIYF. For the CDR3, the DNA is TGTGCCTCCCATGGGGACAGTCGCTCTGGAAACACCATATATTTT.

V is TRBV10-3 and J is TRBJ1-2, with 9 positions matching TRBD1. The length of the CDR3 is 15 residues. V was clipped by 4 bases and J by 3 bases; unmatched bases: 6. Germline CDR1 ENHRY, CDR2 SYGVKD. Here the CDR3 DNA reads TGTGCCATCAGTGCATTGGACAGGGGCGACTATGGCTACACCTTC. It translates to CAISALDRGDYGYTF.

The sample holds one count of this clone. The CDR3 here is CASSRGQINEKLFF. The CDR3 nucleotides read TGTGCCAGCAGCCGAGGACAGATTAATGAAAAACTGTTTTTT. This chain uses TRBV7-9 with TRBJ1-4, with D perhaps matching TRBD1 (6 bases). CDR1 is SEHNR and CDR2 is FQNEAQ in the germline V gene (reference sequence). V lost 5 bases to trimming and J lost 4 bases, with 11 bases between them. The CDR3 has 14 residues.